The 21 T cell receptor beta chains reported below all come from one sample, sequenced in a study of blood T cells in healthy people across ages. For the second PCR, which ran for roughly 6 to 12 cycles, a sample-barcoded 5' primer and a J-beta primer mix were used. TCRdb redid the calling of the 5' RACE reads with MiXCR, one entry per CDR3 protein. The sample contains about 400,000 distinct CDR3 sequences, over 45% of which appear only once. Source material: blood. These receptors were collected from a man aged 55 to 70 in good health.

CDR3 loop: CASSLARDRGRTETQYF. DNA of the CDR3: TGCGCCAGCAGCTTGGCTCGGGACAGGGGGCGCACAGAGACCCAGTACTTC. This rearrangement joins TRBV5-1 to TRBJ2-5; the match to TRBD1 covers 12 bases. The CDR3 contains 17 residues. Germline assignment: CDR1 SGHRS and CDR2 YFSETQ. J lost 4 bases, V lost 0 bases, and 7 bases had no gene match.

The chain joins TRBV7-2 to TRBJ2-4; D might be TRBD1 (5 bases). TRBJ2-7 explains the end of the DNA better; the J call may be wrong. Germline assignment: CDR1 SGHTA and CDR2 FQGNSA. The CDR3 has 14 residues. In DNA form, the CDR3 reads TGTGCCAGCAGCTTACAGGGTAGGGGCTACGAGCAGTACTTC. This codes for CASSLQGRGYEQYF.

A word on this clonotype: This may be a read error, as it is one base from a much larger clone. The chain couples TRBV20-1 to TRBJ2-7; D uncertain. CDR3 length equals 12 residues. Germline values: CDR1 DFQATT, CDR2 SNEGSKA (reference sequence). Trimming took 1 base from V and 4 from J, leaving 8 bases between them. In DNA form, the CDR3 reads TGCAGTGCTAGAGGTTTGGGTTACGAGCAGTACTTC. Encoded protein: CSARGLGYEQYF.

The chain carries TRBV20-1 and TRBJ1-1, with D uncertain. CDR1 is DFQATT and CDR2 is SNEGSKA in the germline V gene (reference sequence). This CDR3 contains 15 residues. V was pared by 0 bases and J by 4 bases, with 15 bases between. As DNA, the CDR3 is TGCAGTGCTAGAGAGGGTTCAGAGGCGGGCACTGAAGCTTTCTTT. Translation: CSAREGSEAGTEAFF.

This clonotype was detected ten times or more. The V and J genes are TRBV9 and TRBJ2-3; tentative D call: TRBD2 (8 bases). The CDR3 contains 14 residues. Trimming took 4 bases from V and 4 from J, leaving 13 bases between them. Germline values: CDR1 SGDLS, CDR2 YYNGEE. The CDR3 loop is CASSPGGGPDTQYF. CDR3 in DNA: TGTGCCAGCAGCCCGGGAGGGGGCCCAGATACGCAGTATTTT.

This clonotype has a handful of counts. The chain recombines TRBV13 with TRBJ2-7; D not resolved. Germline CDR1 PRHDT, CDR2 FYEKMQ (reference sequence). The CDR3 is 16 amino acids. Deletions cut 4 bases from V and 0 bases from J, with 16 bases between. The CDR3 DNA is TGTGCCAGCAGCTACGGCCGGTCGCCGCCCTCCTACGAGCAGTACTTC. This sequence encodes CASSYGRSPPSYEQYF.

This clonotype has a single count. J is TRBJ2-3 and V is TRBV2; the D gene could be TRBD1 or TRBD2 (5 bases each). This CDR3 has 14 amino acids. Trimming shortened V by 7 bases and J by 8 bases, and 19 bases separated the two germline ends. CDR1 is SNHLY and CDR2 is FYNNEI in the germline V gene. CDR3 sequence reads: CASITPGPRGTQYF. CDR3 in DNA: TGTGCCAGCATTACACCGGGACCCCGGGGTACGCAGTATTTT.

V usage is TRBV24-1 and J usage is TRBJ2-7; a weak D match, TRBD1 (6 bases). The germline CDR1 and CDR2 sequences are KGHDR and SFDVKD. This CDR3 is 16 amino acids long. V shed 4 bases and J shed 5 bases, with 20 bases lying between them. The CDR3 DNA follows: TGTGCCACCAGTGACCCGGGGACATCCACGGCACACGAGCAGTACTTC. Translating gives CATSDPGTSTAHEQYF.

A word on this clonotype: This may come from a read error, since a much larger clone is one base off. The chain recombines TRBV7-2 with TRBJ2-3; TRBD2 matches 10 bases. The CDR3 is 15 amino acids. The germline gives CDR1 SGHTA, CDR2 FQGNSA. Trimming removed 5 bases from V and 6 bases from J; junction bases left unmatched: 8. The CDR3 region has the DNA TGTGCCAGCAGCCTAGGGCGAGCGGGAGGGGATACGCAGTATTTT. This gives the protein CASSLGRAGGDTQYF.

This rearrangement joins TRBV29-1 to TRBJ2-5; 9 nucleotides agree with TRBD2. Trimming cost V 7 bases and J 2 bases; bases outside gene matches: 14. The CDR3 consists of 16 residues. Germline V gene sequence: CDR1 SQVTM, CDR2 ANQGSEA. In DNA form, the CDR3 reads TGCAGCGCCAAAGGGGCACAGCGGGGGGAACAAGAGACCCAGTACTTC. Translation: CSAKGAQRGEQETQYF.

V and J are TRBV7-9 and TRBJ2-1; 8 nucleotides agree with TRBD1. The ends lost 5 bases at V and 9 bases at J; junction bases unmatched: 3. The CDR3 sequence is 12 residues long. The germline gives CDR1 SEHNR, CDR2 FQNEAQ (reference sequence). DNA of the CDR3: TGTGCCAGCAGCCGGACAGGGATTGAGCAGTTCTTC. It codes for CASSRTGIEQFF.

V gene TRBV19 combines with J gene TRBJ2-3, with a tentative D call TRBD1 (6 bases). Germline V CDR1 and CDR2: LNHDA, SQIVND (reference sequence). The length of the CDR3 is 12 residues. V shed 1 base and J shed 10 bases, with 9 bases lying between them. CDR3 sequence reads: CASSIVQGPQYF. The CDR3 DNA sequence: TGTGCCAGTAGTATAGTACAGGGCCCGCAGTATTTT.

This clonotype has ten or more counts. This chain links TRBV29-1 with TRBJ2-7, with 9 bases fitting TRBD1. Germline CDR1 SQVTM, CDR2 ANQGSEA. V gave up 8 bases and J gave up 1 base; unmatched junction bases: 6. This CDR3 is 13 amino acids long. The CDR3 spells CSPGGTGSYEQYF. The DNA of the CDR3 is TGCAGCCCCGGCGGGACAGGGTCCTACGAGCAGTACTTC.

This clonotype was observed a few times. This chain uses TRBV20-1 with TRBJ2-7; D unclear. Trimming left V 5 bases short and J 2 bases short, with 13 bases between. This CDR3 has 13 amino acids. CDR1 is DFQATT, CDR2 SNEGSKA, per germline (reference sequence). The CDR3 region is CSAQPGRPYEQYF. CDR3 DNA: TGCAGTGCTCAGCCAGGTCGGCCCTACGAGCAGTACTTC.

The table lists this clonotype with many counts. The chain has TRBV6-1 and TRBJ1-2; 7 bases agree with TRBD1. Germline loops: CDR1 MNHNS, CDR2 SASEGT. Unmatched junction bases numbered 8, after V lost 6 bases and J lost 1 base. The CDR3 runs 15 residues. DNA of the CDR3: TGTGCCAGCAGCGCCGCTGGGACAGTTAACTATGGCTACACCTTC. Translation: CASSAAGTVNYGYTF.

V and J are TRBV7-9 and TRBJ2-1, with D perhaps matching TRBD2 (6 bases). CDR3 length equals 15 residues. With 1 base removed from V and 2 bases from J, the gap between germline ends came to 9 bases. Germline CDR1 is SEHNR and CDR2 is FQNEAQ (reference sequence). The CDR3 DNA follows: TGTGCCAGCAGCTTAGGCGTAGCGGCCTACAATGAGCAGTTCTTC. Translation gives CASSLGVAAYNEQFF.

This clonotype showed up just a few times. The CDR3 region has the DNA TGTGCCAGCAGCAACGGGGGGGCCTCCTACGAGCAGTACTTC. This gives the protein CASSNGGASYEQYF. The chain links TRBV11-3 to TRBJ2-7; 8 nucleotides align to TRBD2. Trimming took 5 bases from V and 0 from J; bases not matched to a gene: 3. The CDR3 spans 14 residues. The germline gives CDR1 SGHNT, CDR2 YENEEA.

Regarding this clonotype: One junction end does not reproduce the germline sequence, and a read error may be involved. The gene calls are TRBV7-9 and TRBJ2-1; D may correspond to TRBD1 or TRBD2 (5 bases each). This CDR3 region has 15 residues. Germline-derived CDR1 and CDR2 are SEHNR and FQNEAQ (reference sequence). In nucleotides, the CDR3 is TGTGCCAGCAGCTTAGAAGGGGAGCTGGGCAATGAGCAATTCTTC. The encoded protein is CASSLEGELGNEQFF.

The sample holds a few counts of this clonotype. The chain couples TRBV20-1 to TRBJ2-1; D is ambiguous. The CDR3 runs to 12 residues. The V gene's germline CDR1 is DFQATT and CDR2 SNEGSKA (reference sequence). V lost 1 base to trimming and J lost 8 bases, with 9 bases between them. This chain's CDR3 is CSARGSIDEQFF. The CDR3 DNA reads TGCAGTGCTAGAGGGTCGATCGATGAGCAGTTCTTC.

V and J are TRBV12-3 or TRBV12-4 and TRBJ2-3; TRBD1 might be the D (5 bases). V gave up 2 bases and J gave up 0 bases, with 15 bases separating them. This CDR3 is built from 17 residues. CDR3 DNA: TGTGCCAGCAGTTTATTTGCGCAGGGCCCTAGCACAGATACGCAGTATTTT. Amino acid sequence: CASSLFAQGPSTDTQYF.

The chain carries TRBV6-5 and TRBJ1-1, with D uncertain. V gave up 0 bases and J gave up 1 base, with 9 bases separating them. The CDR3 sequence is 15 residues long. CDR1 and CDR2 from the germline V gene are MNHEY and SVGAGI. The CDR3 coding sequence is TGTGCCAGCAGTTACTCACGGTCGGGGAACACTGAAGCTTTCTTT. Translated, it gives CASSYSRSGNTEAFF.